The 29 T cell receptor beta chains presented below share a single source sample, sequenced in a study of metastatic and nonmetastatic thyroid tumors (dated by TCRdb to 2020 to 2021). No patient had received any treatment before thyroid surgery. The library was built by means of PCR. The instrument was an Illumina HiSeq 4000. The public reads were reanalyzed by TCRdb: fastp trimming at Q25, MiXCR alignment, in-frame beta chains only. The sample table holds tens of thousands of clones, of which 36% were seen once. In total, the top ten clones hold roughly 30% of the sample. Sequencing used tumor tissue. The receptors come from a female donor with papillary thyroid cancer or a benign thyroid nodule (not recorded which). Some clones in this sample may be carry-over from other donors' samples.

This clone has more than one count but fewer than ten. The chain uses TRBV6-2 or TRBV6-3 and TRBJ2-7; a weak D match, TRBD1 (5 bases). Germline CDR1 MNHEY, CDR2 SVGEGT. V lost 0 bases, J lost 2 bases, and 5 bases lay in between. This CDR3 is built from 13 residues. In DNA, the CDR3 is TGTGCCAGCAGTTACTCGGACACCTACGAGCAGTACTTC. It yields the protein CASSYSDTYEQYF.

J is TRBJ1-1 and V is TRBV11-2, with 7 bases aligning to TRBD1. Looked up from germline, CDR1 is SGHAT and CDR2 is FQNNGV. J lost 6 bases, V lost 0 bases, and 1 base had no gene match. This CDR3 comprises 13 residues. The CDR3 bases are TGTGCCAGCAGCTTAGACAGGGGGTCTGAAGCTTTCTTT. Translating gives CASSLDRGSEAFF.

This clone was recorded a few times. CDR3 sequence (DNA): TGTGCCAGCAGTAAGACTAACTTTTACAATGAGCAGTTCTTC. Translation gives CASSKTNFYNEQFF. The V call is TRBV27, the J call TRBJ2-1, with D tentatively TRBD2 (5 bases). The CDR3 runs to 14 residues. The V gene's germline CDR1 is MNHEY and CDR2 SMNVEV (reference sequence). Trimming pared 5 bases from V and 4 bases from J, leaving 12 bases between.

This clone was recorded a few times. The V gene is TRBV6-1, the J gene TRBJ2-6, with D hard to call. The CDR3 runs to 15 residues. Germline CDR1 MNHNS, CDR2 SASEGT. Deletions cut 7 bases from V and 0 bases from J, with 10 bases between. This chain's CDR3 is CASNKESSGANVLTF. The CDR3 DNA is TGTGCCAGCAATAAGGAAAGCTCTGGGGCCAACGTCCTGACTTTC.

This clone was seen a few times. V gene TRBV27 combines with J gene TRBJ2-2, with 8 bases fitting TRBD2. V lost 10 bases and J lost 9; bases outside the gene matches: 13. In germline, CDR1 is MNHEY, CDR2 SMNVEV (reference sequence). CDR3 size: 14 residues. The CDR3 loop reads CATRGGAVFRELFF. Written as DNA, the CDR3 is TGTGCCACCCGGGGGGGGGCTGTCTTCCGGGAGCTGTTTTTT.

The genes are TRBV28 and TRBJ1-2, with TRBD1 matching 8 bases. Looked up from germline, CDR1 is MDHEN and CDR2 is SYDVKM. Losses at the gene ends were 8 bases for V and 5 bases for J; bases not matched to a gene: 1. The CDR3 covers 11 residues. This CDR3 reads CASWDRYGYTF. Written as DNA, the CDR3 is TGTGCCAGCTGGGACAGGTATGGCTACACCTTC.

This clone came up a few times. This chain joins TRBV24-1 and TRBJ2-4; 8 bases agree with TRBD1. J lost 8 bases, V lost 3 bases, and 5 bases had no gene match. Germline CDR1 and CDR2: KGHDR and SFDVKD. This CDR3 comprises 14 residues. The CDR3 protein is CATSDGQGVDIQYF. DNA of the CDR3: TGTGCCACCAGTGATGGACAGGGTGTAGACATTCAGTACTTC.

This chain links TRBV28 with TRBJ2-7; a possible D gene is TRBD2 (5 bases). The CDR3 consists of 17 residues. The germline gives CDR1 MDHEN, CDR2 SYDVKM. V gave up 1 base and J gave up 4 bases, with 20 bases separating them. CDR3 loop: CASSLLTLSGSGYEQYF. In DNA, the CDR3 is TGTGCCAGCAGTTTATTGACACTCTCGGGGTCGGGGTACGAGCAGTACTTC.

This chain joins TRBV7-8 and TRBJ1-1; D may be TRBD1 (6 bases). Trimming removed 8 bases at V and 7 bases at J, with 20 bases between. Germline assignment: CDR1 SGHVS and CDR2 FQNEAQ. The CDR3 length is 14 residues. The CDR3 DNA reads TGTGCCAGCGGGGGGCAGGGACCTAGGGGTGAAGCTTTCTTT. This encodes CASGGQGPRGEAFF.

A few counts support this clone. The V call is TRBV6-2 or TRBV6-3, the J call TRBJ2-7, with 14 bases aligning to TRBD2. The germline gives CDR1 MNHEY, CDR2 SVGEGT. V shed 6 bases, J shed 7 bases, and the junction held 8 bases outside the gene matches. The CDR3 extends over 15 amino acids. CDR3 in amino acids: CASSSGLAGGGEQYF. CDR3 DNA: TGTGCCAGCAGCTCCGGACTAGCGGGAGGAGGAGAGCAGTACTTC.

The chain has TRBV20-1 and TRBJ2-3; possibly TRBD2 for D (5 bases). Germline-derived CDR1 and CDR2 are DFQATT and SNEGSKA (reference sequence). The CDR3 extends over 14 amino acids. V gave up 2 bases and J gave up 4 bases, with 13 bases separating them. The CDR3 DNA follows: TGCAGTGCTAGACTGCGGGTCGGGGCAGATACGCAGTATTTT. The encoded protein is CSARLRVGADTQYF.

The V gene is TRBV6-2 or TRBV6-3, the J gene TRBJ2-7; perhaps TRBD1 as D (5 bases). The CDR3 has 13 residues. Trimming removed 6 bases at V and 5 bases at J, with 14 bases between. Per germline, CDR1 MNHEY and CDR2 SVGEGT. The CDR3 sequence: CASSYARGHEQYF. The DNA of the CDR3 is TGTGCCAGCAGCTACGCTAGGGGCCACGAGCAGTACTTC.

J is TRBJ1-2 and V is TRBV11-2; possibly TRBD1 for D (5 bases). The CDR3 is 16 residues long. The germline gives CDR1 SGHAT, CDR2 FQNNGV. Trimming cost V 5 bases and J 2 bases, with 18 bases left between them. The CDR3 nucleotides read TGTGCCAGCAGCAAAGAAGGGCTCGGGGGGAACTATGGCTACACCTTC. This sequence encodes CASSKEGLGGNYGYTF.

The chain employs TRBV11-3 and TRBJ1-1; D gene uncertain. CDR1 is SGHNT, CDR2 YENEEA, per germline. The CDR3 sequence is 13 residues long. V was shortened by 4 bases and J by 1 base, with 7 bases between the two germline ends. The CDR3 protein is CASSWGGNTEAFF. The DNA of the CDR3 is TGTGCCAGCAGCTGGGGTGGGAACACTGAAGCTTTCTTT.

The chain has TRBV20-1 and TRBJ2-1; no reliable D call. The CDR3 is 12 amino acids. The V gene lost 8 bases and the J gene lost 8 bases, with 16 bases spanning the gap. The germline gives CDR1 DFQATT, CDR2 SNEGSKA (reference sequence). The CDR3 sequence is CSPDPHTDEQFF. CDR3 nucleotide sequence: TGCAGTCCCGACCCCCATACGGATGAGCAGTTCTTC.

The chain is built from TRBV27 and TRBJ1-1; D not certain. V gave up 4 bases and J gave up 1 base, with 7 bases separating them. CDR3 size: 13 residues. Germline lookup yields CDR1 MNHEY and CDR2 SMNVEV (reference sequence). The CDR3 bases are TGTGCCAGCAGTTCATTCAGGAACACTGAAGCTTTCTTT. Its protein is CASSSFRNTEAFF.

This clone was detected a few times. The chain is built from TRBV28 and TRBJ1-5, with a weak D call TRBD1 (5 bases). This CDR3 has 13 amino acids. The ends were cut back, 6 bases at V and 6 bases at J, with 12 bases in the middle. Germline CDR1 is MDHEN and CDR2 is SYDVKM. DNA of the CDR3: TGTGCCAGCAGACTCAGGGTAGCTCAGCCCCAGCATTTT. Protein product: CASRLRVAQPQHF.

This clone has a single count. V usage is TRBV30 and J usage is TRBJ2-3; maybe TRBD1 (5 bases). The CDR3 runs 18 residues. CDR1 and CDR2 (germline): GTSNPN, SVGIG (reference sequence). V was clipped by 2 bases and J by 0 bases, with 21 bases between them. CDR3 DNA sequence: TGTGCCTGGAGTACTTCTTCCAGGGTCGAGTCTAGCACAGATACGCAGTATTTT. Translated: CAWSTSSRVESSTDTQYF.

This clone was detected only a few times. The V gene is TRBV28, the J gene TRBJ2-7, with D possibly TRBD2 on 5 matching bases. With 4 bases removed from V and 0 bases from J, the gap between germline ends came to 13 bases. The CDR3 totals 15 residues. Germline V lookup: CDR1 MDHEN, CDR2 SYDVKM. The CDR3 coding sequence is TGTGCCAGCAGTTCCGGGGATTGGAGCTCCTACGAGCAGTACTTC. Its protein product is CASSSGDWSSYEQYF.

There are a few counts of this clone. The chain is built from TRBV6-1 and TRBJ2-2, with D maybe TRBD2 (5 bases). This CDR3 has 15 residues. From germline, CDR1 is MNHNS and CDR2 SASEGT. The V end lost 7 bases, the J end lost 1 base, and 13 bases lay between the germline ends. CDR3 nucleotide sequence: TGTGCCAGCACCCCTGGTGGGAGGAACACCGGGGAGCTGTTTTTT. Amino acid sequence: CASTPGGRNTGELFF.

V and J are TRBV30 and TRBJ2-3; D is uncertain. V shed 5 bases and J shed 0 bases, with 3 bases lying between them. Germline V lookup: CDR1 GTSNPN, CDR2 SVGIG (reference sequence). This CDR3 has 11 residues. CDR3 coding DNA: TGTGCCTGGGGCAGCACAGATACGCAGTATTTT. This gives the protein CAWGSTDTQYF.

J is TRBJ2-1 and V is TRBV12-3 or TRBV12-4, with 8 bases matching TRBD1. CDR3 length: 15 residues. V shed 5 bases and J 3 bases; nucleotides not matched to a gene: 6. Written as DNA, the CDR3 is TGTGCCAGCAGTATCGACAGGGGTGTCTACAATGAGCAGTTCTTC. Translated, it gives CASSIDRGVYNEQFF.

This clone has a handful of counts. The chain uses TRBV6-1 and TRBJ2-3; TRBD2 aligns across 8 bases. CDR1 is MNHNS and CDR2 is SASEGT in the germline V gene. The V and J ends lost 6 bases and 1 base, in that order; junction bases with no gene match: 6. The CDR3 spans 15 residues. CDR3 loop: CASSQRGLGTDTQYF. The CDR3 DNA reads TGTGCCAGCAGCCAGCGGGGGCTCGGCACAGATACGCAGTATTTT.

The chain joins TRBV7-8 to TRBJ1-1; a possible D gene is TRBD1 (6 bases). CDR1 and CDR2 (germline): SGHVS, FQNEAQ. The V end lost 5 bases, the J end lost 5 bases, and 15 bases lay between the germline ends. The CDR3 sequence is 14 residues long. The DNA for the CDR3 is TGTGCCAGCAGCCCGGACAGTATGAGGACTGAAGCTTTCTTT. It yields the protein CASSPDSMRTEAFF.

This clone was recorded a few times. This chain uses TRBV7-3 with TRBJ2-7; TRBD1 aligns across 9 bases. Trimming removed 3 bases from V and 5 bases from J; junction bases left unmatched: 5. Germline loops: CDR1 SGHTA, CDR2 FQGTGA. CDR3 length: 14 residues. In DNA, the CDR3 is TGTGCCAGCAGCTTGGGAGGACAGGGGAACGAGCAGTACTTC. Its protein product is CASSLGGQGNEQYF.

The sample holds a few counts of this clone. The V and J genes are TRBV6-5 and TRBJ2-1, with D perhaps being TRBD1 or TRBD2 (5 bases each). The V gene lost 2 bases and the J gene lost 0 bases, with 14 bases spanning the gap. CDR3 length: 17 residues. The germline gives CDR1 MNHEY, CDR2 SVGAGI. The CDR3 here is CASSYAGTPSSYNEQFF. In nucleotides, the CDR3 is TGTGCCAGCAGTTACGCCGGGACCCCCAGCTCCTACAATGAGCAGTTCTTC.

This clone occurred a few times. The chain couples TRBV19 to TRBJ1-2; unclear D gene. V lost 11 bases and J 6 bases, leaving 13 bases between the germline ends. CDR3 length: 11 residues. The germline V gene has CDR1 LNHDA and CDR2 SQIVND (reference sequence). The CDR3 sequence is CAPGRGHGYTF. CDR3 nucleotide sequence: TGTGCCCCCGGGAGAGGGCATGGCTACACCTTC.

This clone was counted a few times. The V gene is TRBV28, the J gene TRBJ2-3; tentative D call: TRBD1 (5 bases). The V gene lost 0 bases and the J gene lost 4 bases, with 11 bases spanning the gap. Per germline, CDR1 MDHEN and CDR2 SYDVKM. The CDR3 covers 15 residues. This CDR3 is CASSLWTSQADTQYF. CDR3 DNA: TGTGCCAGCAGTTTATGGACATCACAGGCAGATACGCAGTATTTT.

This clone has a count of ten or more. This chain links TRBV12-3 or TRBV12-4 with TRBJ2-2; 12 nucleotides agree with TRBD2. The CDR3 length is 16 residues. J was trimmed by 2 bases and V by 5 bases; bases with no gene match: 3. The CDR3 here is CASSGTSGFNTGELFF. The CDR3 coding sequence is TGTGCCAGCAGTGGGACTAGCGGGTTTAACACCGGGGAGCTGTTTTTT.